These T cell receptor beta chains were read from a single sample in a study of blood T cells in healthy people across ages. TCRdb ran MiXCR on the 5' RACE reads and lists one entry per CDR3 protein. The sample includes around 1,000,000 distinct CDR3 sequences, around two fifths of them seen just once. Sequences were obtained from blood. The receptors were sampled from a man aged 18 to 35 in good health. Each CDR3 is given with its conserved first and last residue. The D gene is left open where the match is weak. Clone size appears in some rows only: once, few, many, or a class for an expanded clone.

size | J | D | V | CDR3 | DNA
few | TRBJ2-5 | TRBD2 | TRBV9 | CASTLSGDEKTQYF | TGTGCCAGCACCTTAAGCGGGGACGAGAAGACCCAGTACTTC
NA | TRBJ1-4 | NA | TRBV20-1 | CSARELGSNEKLFF | TGCAGTGCTAGAGAACTGGGATCTAATGAAAAACTGTTTTTT
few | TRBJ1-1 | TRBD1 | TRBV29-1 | CSTGQDRTEAFF | TGCAGCACCGGACAGGACCGCACTGAAGCTTTCTTT
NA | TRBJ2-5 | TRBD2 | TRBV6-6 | CASSYSSGGDQETQYF | TGTGCCAGCAGTTACTCAAGCGGGGGGGACCAAGAGACCCAGTACTTC
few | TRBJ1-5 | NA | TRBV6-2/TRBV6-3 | CASSYGGQPQHF | TGTGCCAGCAGTTACGGCGGTCAGCCCCAGCATTTT
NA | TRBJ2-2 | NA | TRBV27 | CASSLVRLSTGELFF | TGTGCCAGCAGTTTGGTCAGATTGAGTACCGGGGAGCTGTTTTTT
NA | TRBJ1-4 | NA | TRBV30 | CAFLGAGNEKLFF | TGTGCCTTTCTGGGTGCAGGTAATGAAAAACTGTTTTTT
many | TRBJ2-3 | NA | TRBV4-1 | CASSLGTYTDTQYF | TGTGCCAGCAGCTTAGGGACTTACACAGATACGCAGTATTTT
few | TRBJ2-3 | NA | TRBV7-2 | CASSSLGTTDTQYF | TGTGCCAGCAGCTCGCTAGGGACTACAGATACGCAGTATTTT
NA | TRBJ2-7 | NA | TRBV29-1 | CSVRALDSYEQYF | TGCAGCGTGCGGGCTCTTGACTCCTACGAGCAGTACTTC
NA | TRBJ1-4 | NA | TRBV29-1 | CSVEDLGGRSTNEKLFF | TGCAGTGTTGAAGATCTGGGGGGACGATCAACTAATGAAAAACTGTTTTTT
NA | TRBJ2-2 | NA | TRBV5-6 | CASSYGDSPAGELFF | TGTGCCAGCAGCTACGGAGACTCGCCGGCCGGGGAGCTGTTTTTT
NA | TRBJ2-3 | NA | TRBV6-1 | CASSDRVGSADTQYF | TGTGCCAGCAGTGACCGGGTCGGGTCCGCAGATACGCAGTATTTT
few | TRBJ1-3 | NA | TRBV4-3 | CASSPTAGGSGNTIYF | TGCGCCAGCAGCCCCACCGCCGGAGGGTCTGGAAACACCATATATTTT
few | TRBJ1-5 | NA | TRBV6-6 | CASRESPSNQPQHF | TGTGCCAGCAGAGAAAGCCCCAGCAATCAGCCCCAGCATTTT
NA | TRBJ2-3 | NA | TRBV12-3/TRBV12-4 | CASSATKTPTDTQYF | TGTGCCAGCAGTGCCACCAAAACACCCACAGATACGCAGTATTTT
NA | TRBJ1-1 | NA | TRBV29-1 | CSVTLEAENTEAFF | TGCAGCGTGACCCTAGAAGCAGAGAACACTGAAGCTTTCTTT
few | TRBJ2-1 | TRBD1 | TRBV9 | CASSVATSHRDRQNEQFF | TGTGCCAGCAGCGTAGCTACATCCCACCGGGACAGGCAAAATGAGCAGTTCTTC
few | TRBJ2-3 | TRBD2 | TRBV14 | CASSLQLAGGRDTQYF | TGTGCCAGCAGCCTTCAACTAGCGGGGGGCAGAGATACGCAGTATTTT
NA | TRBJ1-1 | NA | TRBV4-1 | CASSPLGGATEAFF | TGCGCCAGCAGCCCCCTCGGAGGGGCCACTGAAGCTTTCTTT
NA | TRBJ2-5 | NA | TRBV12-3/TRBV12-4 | CASSLSSGEQYF | TGTGCCAGCAGTTTGTCCAGCGGAGAGCAGTACTTC
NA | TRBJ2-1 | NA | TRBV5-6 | CASSLGGYYNEQFF | TGTGCCAGCAGCTTGGGGGGCTACTACAATGAGCAGTTCTTC
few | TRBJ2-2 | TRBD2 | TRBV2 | CASSDLGLASGELFF | TGTGCCAGCAGTGATCTGGGACTAGCGTCCGGGGAGCTGTTTTTT
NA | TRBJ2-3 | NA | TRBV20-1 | CSAKGPGTDTQYF | TGCAGTGCCAAGGGACCCGGCACAGATACGCAGTATTTT
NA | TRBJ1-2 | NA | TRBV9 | CASSVAQGSHYGYTF | TGTGCCAGCAGCGTAGCTCAGGGGTCCCATTATGGCTACACCTTC
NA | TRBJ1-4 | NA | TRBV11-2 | CASSRGEVEKLFF | TGTGCCAGCAGCCGTGGGGAGGTAGAAAAACTGTTTTTT
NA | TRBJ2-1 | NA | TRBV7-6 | CASSLAYSGNEQFF | TGTGCCAGCAGCTTAGCGTACAGCGGCAATGAGCAGTTCTTC
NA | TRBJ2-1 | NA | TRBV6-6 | CASSYRASYNEQFF | TGTGCCAGCAGTTATAGGGCGTCCTACAATGAGCAGTTCTTC
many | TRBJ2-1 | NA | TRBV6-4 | CASSEREASYNEQFF | TGTGCCAGCAGTGAGCGTGAAGCGTCCTACAATGAGCAGTTCTTC
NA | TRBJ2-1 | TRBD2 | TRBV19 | CASSLTSGGPNEQFF | TGTGCCAGTAGTCTCACTAGCGGGGGGCCCAATGAGCAGTTCTTC
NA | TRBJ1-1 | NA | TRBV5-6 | CASLGGGWTEAFF | TGTGCCAGCTTGGGGGGAGGGTGGACTGAAGCTTTCTTT
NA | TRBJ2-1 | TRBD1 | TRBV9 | CASSGSGTGARNEQFF | TGTGCCAGCAGCGGGTCCGGGACAGGGGCCAGGAATGAGCAGTTCTTC
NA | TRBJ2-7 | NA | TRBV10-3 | CVISESRGAYEQYF | TGTGTCATCAGTGAGTCACGGGGAGCCTACGAGCAGTACTTC
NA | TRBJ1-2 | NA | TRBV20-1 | CSAPTPGQFYTF | TGCAGTGCTCCCACCCCCGGGCAGTTCTACACCTTC
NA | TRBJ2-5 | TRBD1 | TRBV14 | CASSQAGGFSKKTQYF | TGTGCCAGCAGCCAAGCAGGGGGCTTTAGTAAGAAGACCCAGTACTTC
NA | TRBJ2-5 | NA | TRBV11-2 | CASSPNTDNEQYF | TGTGCCAGCAGCCCCAATACTGACAATGAGCAGTACTTC
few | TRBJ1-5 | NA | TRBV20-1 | CSASEGSNRRPQHF | TGCAGTGCTAGCGAAGGATCCAATCGCAGGCCCCAGCATTTT
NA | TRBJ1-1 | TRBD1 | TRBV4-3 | CASSQVGQGAEAFF | TGCGCCAGCAGCCAAGTGGGACAGGGGGCTGAAGCTTTCTTT
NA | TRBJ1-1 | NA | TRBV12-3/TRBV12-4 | CASRPGPTEAFF | TGTGCCAGCAGGCCGGGGCCCACTGAAGCTTTCTTT
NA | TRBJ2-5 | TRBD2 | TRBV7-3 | CASSLRGGELHNEQYF | TGTGCCAGCAGCTTAAGGGGGGGAGAGCTTCACAATGAGCAGTACTTC
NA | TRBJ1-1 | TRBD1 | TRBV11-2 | CASRHARGQGPGEAFF | TGTGCCAGCCGTCACGCCCGGGGACAGGGGCCCGGTGAAGCTTTCTTT
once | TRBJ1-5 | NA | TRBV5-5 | CASSFGAGSNQPQHF | TGTGCCAGCAGCTTCGGAGCGGGAAGCAATCAGCCCCAGCATTTT
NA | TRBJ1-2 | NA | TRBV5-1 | CASSLMDSNYGYTF | TGCGCCAGCAGCTTAATGGATTCTAACTATGGCTACACCTTC
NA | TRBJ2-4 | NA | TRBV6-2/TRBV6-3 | CASSPGHPRTNIQYF | TGTGCCAGCAGTCCCGGGCACCCGAGGACGAACATTCAGTACTTC
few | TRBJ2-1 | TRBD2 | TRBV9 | CASSVGTSGGSEQFF | TGTGCCAGCAGCGTAGGAACTAGCGGGGGGTCTGAGCAGTTCTTC
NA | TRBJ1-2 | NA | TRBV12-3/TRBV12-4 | CASGMGGYTF | TGTGCCAGCGGCATGGGTGGCTACACCTTC
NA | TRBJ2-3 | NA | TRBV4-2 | CASSQGARSTDTQYF | TGTGCCAGCAGCCAAGGTGCTCGAAGCACAGATACGCAGTATTTT
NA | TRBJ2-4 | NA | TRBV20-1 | CSTLESPYGQYF | TGCAGTACTCTAGAGAGCCCCTACGGGCAGTACTTC
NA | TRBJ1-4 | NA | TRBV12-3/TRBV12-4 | CASSPGTPGTGKLFF | TGTGCCAGCAGTCCAGGGACACCCGGTACGGGCAAACTGTTTTTT